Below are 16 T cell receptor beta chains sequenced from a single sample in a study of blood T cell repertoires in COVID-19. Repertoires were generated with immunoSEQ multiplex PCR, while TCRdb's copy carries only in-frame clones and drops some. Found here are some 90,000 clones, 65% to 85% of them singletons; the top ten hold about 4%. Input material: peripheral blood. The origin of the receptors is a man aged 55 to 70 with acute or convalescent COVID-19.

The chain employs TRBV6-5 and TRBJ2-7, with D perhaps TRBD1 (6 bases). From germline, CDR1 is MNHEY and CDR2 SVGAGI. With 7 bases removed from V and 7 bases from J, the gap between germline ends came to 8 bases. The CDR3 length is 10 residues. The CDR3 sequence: CASIGTEQYF. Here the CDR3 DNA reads TGTGCCAGCATCGGGACAGAGCAGTACTTC.

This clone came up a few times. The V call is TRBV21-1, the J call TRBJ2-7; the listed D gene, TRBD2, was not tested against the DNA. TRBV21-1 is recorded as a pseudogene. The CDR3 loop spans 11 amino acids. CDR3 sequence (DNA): TGTGCCAGCAGCTCATCTAGCGAGCAGTACTTC. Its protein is CASSSSSEQYF.

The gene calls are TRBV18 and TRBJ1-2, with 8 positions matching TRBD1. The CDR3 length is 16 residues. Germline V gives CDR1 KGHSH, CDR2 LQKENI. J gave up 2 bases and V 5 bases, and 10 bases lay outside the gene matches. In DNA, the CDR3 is TGTGCCAGCTCAGCTAAACAGGGGGGAGCGAACTATGGCTACACCTTC. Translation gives CASSAKQGGANYGYTF.

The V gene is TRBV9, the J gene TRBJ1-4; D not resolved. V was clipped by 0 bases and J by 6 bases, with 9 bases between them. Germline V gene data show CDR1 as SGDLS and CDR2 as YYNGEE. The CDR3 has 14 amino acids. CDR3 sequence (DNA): TGTGCCAGCAGCGTAGGGCGGATTGATGAAAAACTGTTTTTT. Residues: CASSVGRIDEKLFF.

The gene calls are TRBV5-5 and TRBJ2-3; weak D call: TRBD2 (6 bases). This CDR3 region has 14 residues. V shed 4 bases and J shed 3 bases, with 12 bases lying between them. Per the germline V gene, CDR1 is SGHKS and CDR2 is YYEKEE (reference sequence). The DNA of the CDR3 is TGTGCCAGCAGCGTCCAACGGGGGACAGATACGCAGTATTTT. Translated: CASSVQRGTDTQYF. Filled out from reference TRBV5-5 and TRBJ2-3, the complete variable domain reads DAGVTQSPTHLIKTRGQQVTLRCSPISGHKSVSWYQQVLGQGPQFIFQYYEKEERGRGNFPDRFSARQFPNYSSELNVNALLLGDSALYLCASSVQRGTDTQYFGPGTRLTVL.

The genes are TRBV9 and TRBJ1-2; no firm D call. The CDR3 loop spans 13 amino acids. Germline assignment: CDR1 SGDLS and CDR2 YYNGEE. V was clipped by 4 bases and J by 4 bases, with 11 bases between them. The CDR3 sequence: CASSSRQTYGYTF. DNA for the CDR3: TGTGCCAGCAGCTCGAGGCAGACCTATGGCTACACCTTC.

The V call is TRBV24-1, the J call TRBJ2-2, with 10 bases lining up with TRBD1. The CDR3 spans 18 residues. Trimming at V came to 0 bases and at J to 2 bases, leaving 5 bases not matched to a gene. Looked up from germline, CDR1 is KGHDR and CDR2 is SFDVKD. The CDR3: CATSDLQPTGGNTGELFF. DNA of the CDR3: TGTGCCACCAGTGATTTGCAGCCGACAGGGGGCAACACCGGGGAGCTGTTTTTT.

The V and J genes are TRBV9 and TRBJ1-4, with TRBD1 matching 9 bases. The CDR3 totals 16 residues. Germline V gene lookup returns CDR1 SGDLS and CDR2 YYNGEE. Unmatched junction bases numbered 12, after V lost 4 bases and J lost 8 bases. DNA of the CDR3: TGTGCCAGCAGCTCCCGAACGGACAGGGGCGGCGAAAAACTGTTTTTT. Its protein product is CASSSRTDRGGEKLFF.

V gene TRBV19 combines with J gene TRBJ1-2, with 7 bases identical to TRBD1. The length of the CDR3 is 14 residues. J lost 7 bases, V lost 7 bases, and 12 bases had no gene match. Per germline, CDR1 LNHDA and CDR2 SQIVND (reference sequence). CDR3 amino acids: CASIPIPPGGGYTF. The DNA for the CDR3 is TGTGCCAGTATTCCCATCCCGCCAGGGGGTGGCTACACCTTC.

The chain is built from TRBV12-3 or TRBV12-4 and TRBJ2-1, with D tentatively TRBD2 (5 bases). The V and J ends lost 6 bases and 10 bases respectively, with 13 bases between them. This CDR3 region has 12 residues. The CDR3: CASSTSIREQFF. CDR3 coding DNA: TGTGCCAGCAGCACTAGTATCAGGGAGCAGTTCTTC.

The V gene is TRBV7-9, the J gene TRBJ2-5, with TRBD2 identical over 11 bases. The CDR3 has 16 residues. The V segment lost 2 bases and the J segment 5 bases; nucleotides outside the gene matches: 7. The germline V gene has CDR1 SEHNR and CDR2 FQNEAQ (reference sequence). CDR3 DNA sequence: TGTGCCAGCAGCTTACCTAGCGGGGGGCCCGGGGAGACCCAGTACTTC. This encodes CASSLPSGGPGETQYF.

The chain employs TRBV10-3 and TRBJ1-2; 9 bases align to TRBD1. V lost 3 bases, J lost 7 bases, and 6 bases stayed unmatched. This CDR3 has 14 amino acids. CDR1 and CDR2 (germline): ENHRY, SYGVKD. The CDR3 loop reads CAISDGTGTRGYTF. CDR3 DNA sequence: TGTGCCATCAGTGACGGGACAGGGACGCGTGGCTACACCTTC.

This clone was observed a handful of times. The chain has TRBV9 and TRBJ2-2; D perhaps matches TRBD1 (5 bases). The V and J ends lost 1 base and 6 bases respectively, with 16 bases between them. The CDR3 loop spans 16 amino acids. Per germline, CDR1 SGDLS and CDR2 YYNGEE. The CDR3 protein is CASSVTPVGQAGELFF. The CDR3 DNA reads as TGTGCCAGCAGCGTAACGCCGGTGGGGCAGGCCGGGGAGCTGTTTTTT.

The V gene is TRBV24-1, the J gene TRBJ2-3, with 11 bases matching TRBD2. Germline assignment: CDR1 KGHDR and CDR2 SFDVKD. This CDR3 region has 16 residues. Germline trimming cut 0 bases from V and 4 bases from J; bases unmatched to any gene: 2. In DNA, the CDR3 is TGTGCCACCAGTGATTTGAATAGCGGGAGGGCAGATACGCAGTATTTT. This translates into CATSDLNSGRADTQYF.

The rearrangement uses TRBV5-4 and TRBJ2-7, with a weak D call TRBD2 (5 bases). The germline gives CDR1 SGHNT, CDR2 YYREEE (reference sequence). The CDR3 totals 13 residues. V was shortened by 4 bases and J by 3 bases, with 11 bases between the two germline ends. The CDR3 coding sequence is TGTGCCAGCAGCCGAGGGCTGGACTACGAGCAGTACTTC. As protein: CASSRGLDYEQYF.

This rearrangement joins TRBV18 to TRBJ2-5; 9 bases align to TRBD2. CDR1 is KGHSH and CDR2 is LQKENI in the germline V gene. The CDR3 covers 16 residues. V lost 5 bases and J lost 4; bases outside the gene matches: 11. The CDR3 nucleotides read TGTGCCAGCTCATCGCTAGCGGGGTCTATGGGAGAGACCCAGTACTTC. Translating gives CASSSLAGSMGETQYF.